The subject of this entry is one T cell receptor beta chain. The antigen is undetermined. The data stem from a study of CD8 T cells in ankylosing spondylitis. Via MiXCR, TCRdb re-called the 5' RACE reads, giving one row per CDR3 protein. Counted here are about 330,000 distinct CDR3 sequences, under 8.5% occurring once; the ten biggest clones make up more than 14%. Study observations and caveats: As for the disease-linked clones, they showed a CD8+ phenotype and occurred at relatively low frequencies in peripheral blood. Reports of some motif variants in reactive arthritis synovial fluid and blood predate this one. Characteristic of ankylosing spondylitis blood, it appeared, was a TCR beta motif comprising several highly homologous variants.

The clonotype was recovered from a male donor with ankylosing spondylitis. Sequenced sample: blood, either unsorted or a sorted T cell fraction (not recorded which).

CDR3 in amino acids: CSAEVSGGRYEQYF. CDR3 coding DNA: TGCAGTGCTGAGGTATCGGGAGGGAGGTACGAGCAGTACTTC. The V call is TRBV20-1, the J call TRBJ2-7; 8 bases fit TRBD2. Germline values: CDR1 DFQATT, CDR2 SNEGSKA (reference sequence). The CDR3 length is 14 residues. V trimming: 5 bases; J trimming: 4 bases; junction bases outside the gene matches: 10.